The clone carrying this T cell receptor beta chain has more than one count but fewer than ten. Its specificity is not known. The read comes to an end 3 residues before the CDR3 does, leaving the germline J gene to fill in the end. The data originate from a study of T cell clonality in common variable immunodeficiency. Whole-study results and caveats: T cell subpopulation sequencing would be needed to explain CVID clonality. Fewer deletions and N-nucleotide insertions were reportedly seen in common variable immunodeficiency TCR beta sequences.

Losses at the gene ends were 3 bases for V and 7 bases for J; bases not matched to a gene: 3. In germline, CDR1 is SEHNR, CDR2 FQNEAQ (reference sequence). The CDR3 has 14 amino acids. Measured with immunoSEQ multiplex PCR; TCRdb has only the in-frame clones, and not every one. The sample is made up of roughly 12,000 clones, none counted only once. The sample comprised peripheral blood mononuclear cells. V is TRBV7-9 and J is TRBJ1-6, with 7 nucleotides matching TRBD1. The source is a human donor with common variable immunodeficiency. The CDR3 protein is CASSLVTGNSPLHF. CDR3 DNA (partial): TGTGCCAGCAGCTTGGTGACAGGGAATTCACCC.